The next 28 T cell receptor beta chains were all read from a single sample in a study of OX40 agonist ivuxolimab in advanced cancers. Only in-frame clones appear in the TCRdb table, and some are missing; sequencing was by immunoSEQ multiplex PCR. The sample has some 26,000 clones, 65% to 85% seen once; the top ten hold roughly a sixth. The sample in question was CD4+ or CD8+ T cells sorted from blood, obtained in a trial of the OX40 agonist ivuxolimab. These receptors all come from an adult with an advanced solid tumor such as melanoma, head and neck, liver or kidney cancer.

In this sample, this clone turned up once. CDR3 coding DNA: TGTGCCAGCAGCCAGGGACAGTGGCGCTACGAGCAGTACTTC. It is translated as CASSQGQWRYEQYF. The gene calls are TRBV6-6 and TRBJ2-7; 7 bases align to TRBD1. From germline, CDR1 is MNHNY and CDR2 SVGAGI (reference sequence). Unmatched junction bases numbered 8, after V lost 6 bases and J lost 3 bases. The CDR3 length is 14 residues.

The V call is TRBV4-1, the J call TRBJ2-7; weak D call: TRBD1 (6 bases). This CDR3 is 15 amino acids long. Germline V gene lookup returns CDR1 MGHRA and CDR2 YSYEKL. The ends were cut back, 0 bases at V and 4 bases at J, with 13 bases in the middle. CDR3 sequence reads: CASSQEAGDRYEQYF. The CDR3 DNA is TGCGCCAGCAGCCAAGAAGCAGGGGACCGTTACGAGCAGTACTTC.

This clone was recorded many times. The chain employs TRBV28 and TRBJ1-1, with D possibly matching TRBD1 (6 bases). The CDR3 totals 14 residues. Germline V gene sequence: CDR1 MDHEN, CDR2 SYDVKM. Trimming shortened V by 5 bases and J by 5 bases, and 15 bases separated the two germline ends. CDR3 DNA: TGTGCCAGCAGTCGTAACAGGGTGTGGACTGAAGCTTTCTTT. Encoded protein: CASSRNRVWTEAFF.

The table lists this clone with a count of one. V and J are TRBV10-3 and TRBJ1-6; maybe TRBD1 (6 bases). V dropped 10 bases and J dropped 0 bases, with 19 bases sitting between them. CDR3 length: 17 amino acids. In germline, CDR1 is ENHRY, CDR2 SYGVKD. CDR3 in amino acids: CATSSGQPSSYNSPLHF. DNA for the CDR3: TGTGCCACCTCATCTGGACAGCCGAGCTCCTATAATTCACCCCTCCACTTT.

The V gene is TRBV4-2, the J gene TRBJ1-3; 7 bases line up with TRBD1. The CDR3 has 16 residues. Germline V CDR1 and CDR2: LGHNA, YNFKEQ. Trimming took 5 bases from V and 0 from J; bases not matched to a gene: 7. This CDR3 reads CASSFGDSPSGNTIYF. CDR3 DNA: TGTGCCAGCAGCTTCGGGGACAGTCCCTCTGGAAACACCATATATTTT.

A few counts support this clone. This sequence joins TRBV4-1 and TRBJ2-7; D is uncertain. Germline values: CDR1 MGHRA, CDR2 YSYEKL. The CDR3 totals 11 residues. The V and J ends lost 5 bases and 5 bases respectively, with 7 bases between them. The CDR3 DNA is TGCGCCAGCAGCTACAAGGACGAGCAGTACTTC. Translated, it gives CASSYKDEQYF.

This clone was seen once. The rearrangement links TRBV6-5 to TRBJ1-1, with D possibly matching TRBD1 (6 bases). V dropped 6 bases and J dropped 7 bases, with 15 bases sitting between them. Germline loops: CDR1 MNHEY, CDR2 SVGAGI. The CDR3 is made up of 13 amino acids. The CDR3 nucleotides read TGTGCCAGCAGGGACAGAGAGACAAGTGAAGCTTTCTTT. Translating gives CASRDRETSEAFF.

The V and J genes are TRBV5-5 and TRBJ1-5, with 9 bases fitting TRBD1. V was pared by 0 bases and J by 4 bases, with 5 bases of the junction left unmatched. Germline V lookup: CDR1 SGHKS, CDR2 YYEKEE (reference sequence). The CDR3 has 16 residues. The CDR3 DNA reads as TGTGCCAGCAGCTTGGGGGTGGGACAGGGTAATCAGCCCCAGCATTTT. It translates to CASSLGVGQGNQPQHF.

The chain joins TRBV7-2 to TRBJ2-1; D remains unclear. From germline, CDR1 is SGHTA and CDR2 FQGNSA. The CDR3 runs to 15 residues. The ends were cut back, 1 base at V and 6 bases at J, with 13 bases in the middle. CDR3 nucleotides: TGTGCCAGCAGCTTAGGCGGATCTCCCTCCAATGAGCAGTTCTTC. It encodes CASSLGGSPSNEQFF.

The table lists this clone with a few counts. The chain combines TRBV7-9 with TRBJ1-2; possible D gene TRBD1, 5 bases. The germline V gene encodes CDR1 SEHNR and CDR2 FQNEAQ (reference sequence). CDR3 size: 14 residues. Trimming removed 6 bases at V and 6 bases at J, with 17 bases between. Written as DNA, the CDR3 is TGTGCCAGCAGACCAATAACAGGAGACCATGGCTACACCTTC. It encodes CASRPITGDHGYTF.

The CDR3 DNA is TGTGCCAGCAGCTTTTCGTGGGGCTACAATGAGCAGTTCTTC. This encodes CASSFSWGYNEQFF. This chain links TRBV5-4 with TRBJ2-1; D unresolved. Germline V gene lookup returns CDR1 SGHNT and CDR2 YYREEE (reference sequence). The length of the CDR3 is 14 residues. The V and J ends lost 2 bases and 3 bases respectively, with 9 bases between them. Variable domain in full (rest from reference TRBV5-4 and TRBJ2-1): ETGVTQSPTHLIKTRGQQVTLRCSSQSGHNTVSWYQQALGQGPQFIFQYYREEENGRGNFPPRFSGLQFPNYSSELNVNALELDDSALYLCASSFSWGYNEQFFGPGTRLTVL.

The chain employs TRBV28 and TRBJ1-3, with D unclear. Germline V gives CDR1 MDHEN, CDR2 SYDVKM. V lost 4 bases and J lost 0, with 13 bases in between. The CDR3 loop spans 16 amino acids. CDR3 region: CASSSPPSSSGNTIYF. CDR3 nucleotides: TGTGCCAGCAGTTCGCCGCCCAGCAGCTCTGGAAACACCATATATTTT.

The chain employs TRBV11-3 and TRBJ2-7, with D unclear. Germline CDR1 SGHNT, CDR2 YENEEA. V lost 5 bases to trimming and J lost 4 bases, with 6 bases between them. CDR3 length equals 11 residues. CDR3 nucleotides: TGTGCCAGCAGCCCCCTTTACGAGCAGTACTTC. This codes for CASSPLYEQYF.

In this sample, this clone turned up a few times. J is TRBJ2-4 and V is TRBV5-1, with TRBD1 as a possible D gene (6 bases). Germline V CDR1 and CDR2: SGHRS, YFSETQ. This CDR3 is built from 16 residues. Between the trimmed V and J ends, which lost 1 base and 0 bases, there was a span of 11 bases. CDR3 sequence reads: CASSLPSGVAKNIQYF. The CDR3 DNA follows: TGCGCCAGCAGCTTGCCTTCAGGGGTAGCCAAAAACATTCAGTACTTC.

By frequency in the sample, this clone is medium-sized. In the same sample, other DNA sequences code for this CDR3. The J gene is TRBJ2-7, the V gene TRBV11-2; 11 bases are a match to TRBD2. Trimming at V came to 5 bases and at J to 3 bases, leaving 3 bases not matched to a gene. CDR1 is SGHAT, CDR2 FQNNGV, per germline. The CDR3 is 14 residues long. The CDR3 region is CASSPGTSGYEQYF. For the CDR3, the DNA is TGTGCCAGCAGCCCCGGGACTAGCGGCTACGAGCAGTACTTC. The full variable domain, completed using reference TRBV11-2 and TRBJ2-7, is EAGVAQSPRYKIIEKRQSVAFWCNPISGHATLYWYQQILGQGPKLLIQFQNNGVVDDSQLPKDRFSAERLKGVDSTLKIQPAKLEDSAVYLCASSPGTSGYEQYFGPGTRLTVT.

This chain uses TRBV7-3 with TRBJ2-2; no reliable D call. The V and J ends lost 8 bases and 0 bases respectively, with 4 bases between them. The CDR3 runs to 12 residues. Germline CDR1 SGHTA, CDR2 FQGTGA. This CDR3 reads CASGANTGELFF. The CDR3, as DNA: TGTGCCAGCGGCGCGAACACCGGGGAGCTGTTTTTT.

The chain has TRBV30 and TRBJ1-1; tentatively, D is TRBD1 (6 bases). Trimming left V 5 bases short and J 2 bases short, with 18 bases between. Looked up from germline, CDR1 is GTSNPN and CDR2 is SVGIG (reference sequence). The CDR3 spans 15 residues. For the CDR3, the DNA is TGTGCCTGGCAAAATCCCAACAGGGTTAACACTGAAGCTTTCTTT. This codes for CAWQNPNRVNTEAFF.

The chain employs TRBV7-9 and TRBJ1-5, with D maybe TRBD1 (6 bases). V dropped 5 bases and J dropped 1 base, with 15 bases sitting between them. The CDR3 has 16 amino acids. Per germline, CDR1 SEHNR and CDR2 FQNEAQ (reference sequence). CDR3 region: CASSTGKGGSNQPQHF. The CDR3 nucleotides are TGTGCCAGCAGCACCGGAAAAGGGGGGAGCAATCAGCCCCAGCATTTT.

This rearrangement joins TRBV27 to TRBJ2-1; perhaps TRBD2 as D (5 bases). Trimming stripped 2 bases from V and 8 bases from J, with 13 bases between. CDR3 size: 14 residues. Germline loops: CDR1 MNHEY, CDR2 SMNVEV (reference sequence). DNA for the CDR3: TGTGCCAGCAGTTTACTAGCTGGGTCGGATGAGCAGTTCTTC. Translating it yields CASSLLAGSDEQFF.

V usage is TRBV6-5 and J usage is TRBJ1-4; possible D gene TRBD1, 5 bases. Germline lookup yields CDR1 MNHEY and CDR2 SVGAGI. The CDR3 extends over 14 amino acids. V shed 6 bases and J shed 6 bases, with 14 bases lying between them. CDR3 sequence (DNA): TGTGCCAGCAGATCCGGGACGGGACATGAAAAACTGTTTTTT. It is translated as CASRSGTGHEKLFF.

V and J are TRBV5-5 and TRBJ1-5; D uncertain. The CDR3 has 14 amino acids. The germline V and J ends were trimmed by 2 bases and 4 bases, with 10 bases remaining between them. Germline CDR1 reads SGHKS; CDR2 reads YYEKEE (reference sequence). The CDR3 is CASSFGSGNQPQHF. CDR3 coding DNA: TGTGCCAGCAGCTTCGGGTCAGGTAATCAGCCCCAGCATTTT. The full variable domain, with the rest looked up from reference TRBV5-5 and TRBJ1-5, is DAGVTQSPTHLIKTRGQQVTLRCSPISGHKSVSWYQQVLGQGPQFIFQYYEKEERGRGNFPDRFSARQFPNYSSELNVNALLLGDSALYLCASSFGSGNQPQHFGDGTRLSIL.

Points on this clone: The sample contains more than one DNA sequence encoding this CDR3. The chain links TRBV5-6 to TRBJ1-5; TRBD1 aligns across 8 bases. Germline trimming cut 3 bases from V and 6 bases from J; bases unmatched to any gene: 14. The CDR3 loop spans 17 amino acids. Germline V lookup: CDR1 SGHDT, CDR2 YYEEEE. This CDR3 reads CASSSRFGQGISQPQHF. CDR3 DNA sequence: TGTGCCAGCAGCTCACGATTTGGACAGGGAATTTCTCAGCCCCAGCATTTT.

The gene calls are TRBV19 and TRBJ1-6; no firm D call. This CDR3 has 15 amino acids. Germline V CDR1 and CDR2: LNHDA, SQIVND (reference sequence). Between the trimmed V and J ends, which lost 9 bases and 7 bases, there was a span of 19 bases. The CDR3 DNA is TGTGCCAGCTCCTCCGGGATTGGAACGAATTCACCCCTCCACTTT. Protein product: CASSSGIGTNSPLHF.

There are a few counts of this clone. J is TRBJ1-1 and V is TRBV7-9; possible D gene TRBD1, 5 bases. The CDR3 sequence is 14 residues long. Trimming removed 6 bases from V and 5 bases from J, with 16 bases in between. Germline V gene data show CDR1 as SEHNR and CDR2 as FQNEAQ (reference sequence). In DNA form, the CDR3 reads TGTGCCAGCAGTACTACATTGGGGGGAACTGAAGCTTTCTTT. Its translation: CASSTTLGGTEAFF.

This chain joins TRBV7-2 and TRBJ1-2; D is ambiguous. This CDR3 contains 15 residues. The germline gives CDR1 SGHTA, CDR2 FQGNSA. Trimming stripped 5 bases from V and 0 bases from J, with 13 bases between. CDR3 nucleotides: TGTGCCAGCAGCCCGGGCAGGCGTTCTAACTATGGCTACACCTTC. Its translation is CASSPGRRSNYGYTF.

V gene TRBV27 combines with J gene TRBJ2-5; 7 nucleotides match TRBD1. Germline V gives CDR1 MNHEY, CDR2 SMNVEV (reference sequence). V was clipped by 2 bases and J by 2 bases; unmatched bases: 5. The CDR3 length is 15 residues. CDR3 region: CASSLRPTGQETQYF. In nucleotides, the CDR3 is TGTGCCAGCAGTTTACGCCCGACAGGGCAAGAGACCCAGTACTTC.

This clone was detected only a few times. This chain uses TRBV5-1 with TRBJ1-6, with D possibly matching TRBD1 (5 bases). Germline V gene sequence: CDR1 SGHRS, CDR2 YFSETQ. V lost 0 bases and J lost 7, with 11 bases in between. The CDR3 extends over 15 amino acids. CDR3 DNA: TGCGCCAGCAGCTTGGAGGGGTCATGGAATTCACCCCTCCACTTT. This codes for CASSLEGSWNSPLHF. Based on the CDR3 plus reference TRBV5-1 and TRBJ1-6, the full variable domain is KAGVTQTPRYLIKTRGQQVTLSCSPISGHRSVSWYQQTPGQGLQFLFEYFSETQRNKGNFPGRFSGRQFSNSRSEMNVSTLELGDSALYLCASSLEGSWNSPLHFGNGTRLTVT.

The chain is built from TRBV5-5 and TRBJ1-2, with D perhaps TRBD1 (5 bases). Per germline, CDR1 SGHKS and CDR2 YYEKEE (reference sequence). V was clipped by 4 bases and J by 2 bases, with 15 bases between them. The CDR3 spans 15 residues. CDR3 loop: CASSAAGGVNYGYTF. CDR3 bases: TGTGCCAGCAGCGCCGCGGGAGGGGTCAACTATGGCTACACCTTC.